This entry lists 9 T cell receptor beta chains sequenced from one sample in a study of blood T cell repertoires in COVID-19. Libraries were prepared by immunoSEQ multiplex PCR; TCRdb keeps only in-frame clonotypes and omits some of them. The data show 45,000 or so clones, with 75% to 90% seen just once and around 2% held by the top ten. The sequenced material came from peripheral blood. The receptors were gathered from a woman of 80 years or more with COVID-19, enrolled during active disease.

The CDR3 coding sequence is TGTGCCAGTAGTATAGACAGGGCCGGGGAGCTGTTTTTT. Encoded protein: CASSIDRAGELFF. V is TRBV19 and J is TRBJ2-2; maybe TRBD1 (5 bases). This CDR3 is built from 13 residues. The germline V gene has CDR1 LNHDA and CDR2 SQIVND (reference sequence). Trimming removed 0 bases at V and 6 bases at J, with 5 bases between. Supplemented by reference TRBV19 and TRBJ2-2, the full variable domain reads DGGITQSPKYLFRKEGQNVTLSCEQNLNHDAMYWYRQDPGQGLRLIYYSQIVNDFQKGDIAEGYSVSREKKESFPLTVTSAQKNPTAFYLCASSIDRAGELFFGEGSRLTVL.

This sequence joins TRBV6-5 and TRBJ1-5; D ambiguous. V shed 6 bases and J shed 6 bases, with 12 bases lying between them. The CDR3 spans 13 residues. The V gene's germline CDR1 is MNHEY and CDR2 SVGAGI. CDR3: CASSRPPSQPQHF. In DNA form, the CDR3 reads TGTGCCAGCAGCCGCCCCCCGAGTCAGCCCCAGCATTTT.

The chain uses TRBV24-1 and TRBJ1-5; possible D gene TRBD1, 6 bases. The CDR3 loop spans 14 amino acids. V was pared by 9 bases and J by 6 bases, with 17 bases between. Germline assignment: CDR1 KGHDR and CDR2 SFDVKD. CDR3 DNA: TGTGCCACCGCCTGGGGGGGGGCCGGTCAGCCCCAGCATTTT. This encodes CATAWGGAGQPQHF.

This chain links TRBV27 with TRBJ2-7; tentative D call: TRBD1 (5 bases). The ends were cut back, 6 bases at V and 4 bases at J, with 19 bases in the middle. Looked up from germline, CDR1 is MNHEY and CDR2 is SMNVEV (reference sequence). This CDR3 comprises 15 residues. CDR3 amino acids: CASRVGPTVTYEQYF. The CDR3 region has the DNA TGTGCCAGCAGAGTGGGGCCAACCGTTACTTACGAGCAGTACTTC.

V and J are TRBV5-8 and TRBJ1-6, with D unclear. Trimming left V 3 bases short and J 7 bases short, with 14 bases between. The germline gives CDR1 SGHTS, CDR2 YDEGEE. The CDR3 contains 15 residues. CDR3 sequence: CASSSAHAGNSPLHF. CDR3 nucleotides: TGTGCCAGCAGCTCTGCACACGCGGGGAATTCACCCCTCCACTTT.

The rearrangement joins TRBV5-6 to TRBJ1-1, with D maybe TRBD1 (6 bases). There are 15 residues in the CDR3. With 2 bases removed from V and 1 base from J, the gap between germline ends came to 12 bases. The V gene's germline CDR1 is SGHDT and CDR2 YYEEEE. CDR3 sequence (DNA): TGTGCCAGCAGCTTCTTTCAGACAGGGAACACTGAAGCTTTCTTT. Its protein product is CASSFFQTGNTEAFF.

This clone was recorded once. This chain joins TRBV9 and TRBJ2-3; TRBD1 aligns across 10 bases. The CDR3 covers 16 residues. Germline lookup yields CDR1 SGDLS and CDR2 YYNGEE. J was trimmed by 2 bases and V by 2 bases; bases with no gene match: 5. CDR3 sequence reads: CASSVRTGGTTDTQYF. CDR3 in DNA: TGTGCCAGCAGCGTCCGGACAGGGGGGACCACAGATACGCAGTATTTT.

The CDR3 region has the DNA TGTGCCAGCAGTTACTCGATCGGGGTCATAAATACGCAGTATTTT. Its translation is CASSYSIGVINTQYF. The chain uses TRBV6-5 and TRBJ2-3; D is possibly TRBD2 (5 bases). The CDR3 is 15 residues long. Germline loops: CDR1 MNHEY, CDR2 SVGAGI. V shed 0 bases and J shed 7 bases, with 14 bases lying between them.

CDR3 coding DNA: TGTGCCAGCAGCCCCGGAGGGGTGTCTAATATCGACGAGCAGTACTTC. This codes for CASSPGGVSNIDEQYF. The chain carries TRBV11-3 and TRBJ2-7; tentative D call: TRBD2 (6 bases). The CDR3 has 16 residues. Germline V lookup: CDR1 SGHNT, CDR2 YENEEA. V was clipped by 5 bases and J by 5 bases, with 22 bases between them.